This TCR beta chain is drawn from a study of OX40 agonist ivuxolimab in advanced cancers. In the study overall: Head and neck, renal cell, melanoma or hepatocellular carcinoma were the cancers that dose-escalation patients had. Checkpoint inhibitors had been given previously to 40% of patients. Study results and caveats: What antigens the expanded peripheral T cells recognized was never established. Nonresponders, in some cases, also had low normalized T-cell clonal expansion.

Repertoires were generated with immunoSEQ multiplex PCR, while TCRdb's copy carries only in-frame clones and drops some. The sample has about 23,000 clones, about 75% seen once. Germline V gene data show CDR1 as MGHRA and CDR2 as YSYEKL. The CDR3 length is 16 residues. V was cut by 0 bases and J by 5 bases, with 16 bases left in between. As for this clone: As yet, its antigen is unknown.

The material was CD4+ or CD8+ T cells sorted from blood, obtained in a trial of the OX40 agonist ivuxolimab. V is TRBV4-1 and J is TRBJ1-1; D gene uncertain. This receptor was obtained from an adult with an advanced solid tumor such as melanoma, head and neck, liver or kidney cancer. The CDR3 DNA follows: TGCGCCAGCAGCCAAGATCTGGGGAGGGTGGGAACTGAAGCTTTCTTT. It translates to CASSQDLGRVGTEAFF.